This T cell receptor beta chain appears in the sequencing data of a study of blood T cell repertoires in COVID-19. Study-wide background: The cDNA or gDNA used as material had been derived from T cells, B-cell-depleted T cells, or PBMCs.

Study processing details: For nucleated cells, counts were estimated from reference gene primer amplification. Some clones are missing from TCRdb's copy, which holds only in-frame ones; the method was immunoSEQ multiplex PCR. V, J and clone size were drawn from that table, and D and trimming were deduced from the DNA. The sample contains 150,000 to 200,000 clones, roughly 86% of which appear only once. There are 13 residues in the CDR3. Deletions cut 3 bases from V and 5 bases from J, with 10 bases between. This TCR was recovered from a man between 35 and 55 years old with active or convalescent COVID-19. The sequenced sample consisted of peripheral blood. The chain couples TRBV12-3 or TRBV12-4 to TRBJ1-1; D is uncertain. CDR3 protein: CASSFTAATEAFF. In DNA, the CDR3 is TGTGCCAGCAGTTTTACCGCGGCGACTGAAGCTTTCTTT.